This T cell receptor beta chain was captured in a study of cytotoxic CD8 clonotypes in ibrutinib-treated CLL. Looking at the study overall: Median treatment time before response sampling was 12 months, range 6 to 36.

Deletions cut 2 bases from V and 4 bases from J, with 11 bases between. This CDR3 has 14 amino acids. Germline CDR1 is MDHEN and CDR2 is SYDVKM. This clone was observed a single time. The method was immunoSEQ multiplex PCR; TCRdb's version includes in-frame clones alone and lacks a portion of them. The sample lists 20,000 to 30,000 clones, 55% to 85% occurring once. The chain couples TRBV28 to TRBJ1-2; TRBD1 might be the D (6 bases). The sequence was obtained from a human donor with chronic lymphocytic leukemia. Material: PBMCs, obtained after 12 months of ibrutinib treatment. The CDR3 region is CASSLGSGAYGYTF. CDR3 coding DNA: TGTGCCAGCAGTTTAGGCTCAGGGGCCTATGGCTACACCTTC.